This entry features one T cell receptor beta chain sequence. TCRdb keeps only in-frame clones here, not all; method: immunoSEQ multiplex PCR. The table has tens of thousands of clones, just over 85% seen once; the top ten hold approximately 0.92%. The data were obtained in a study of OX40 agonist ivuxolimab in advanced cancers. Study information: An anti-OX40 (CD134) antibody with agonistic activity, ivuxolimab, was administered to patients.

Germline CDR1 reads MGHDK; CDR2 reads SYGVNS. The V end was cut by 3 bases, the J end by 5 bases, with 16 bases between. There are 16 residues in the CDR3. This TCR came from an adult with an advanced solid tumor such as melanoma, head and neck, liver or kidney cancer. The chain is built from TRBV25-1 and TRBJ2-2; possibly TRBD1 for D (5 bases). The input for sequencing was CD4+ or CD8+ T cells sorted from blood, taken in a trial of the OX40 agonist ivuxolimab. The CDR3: CASSDQSAGWTGELFF. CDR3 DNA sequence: TGTGCCAGCAGTGATCAGTCGGCAGGGTGGACCGGGGAGCTGTTTTTT.